This TCR beta chain was recovered during a study of CXCR3-negative and CXCR3-positive naive CD8 T cells. The overall study: Collectively, the libraries yielded around 140 million TRB reads in total, at about 1.5 +/- 0.3 million per library.

Notes on this clonotype: As yet, its antigen is unknown.

The libraries of TRB cDNA were prepared using 5' RACE with UMI labels. TCRdb reprocessed the 5' RACE reads, keeping one entry per CDR3 protein, no DNA. The listing contains tens of thousands of distinct CDR3 sequences. Germline CDR1 is SEHNR and CDR2 is FQNEAQ (reference sequence). CDR3 length: 14 residues. Overall study findings and caveats: CXCR3-expressing naive cells carried TRB CDR3s more hydrophobic than those of CXCR3-negative naive cells. After cryopreservation, CXCR3 expression dropped partially; most assays used fresh PBMCs. TCR strength was inferred from TRB CDR3 properties, while surface CD5 was comparable between naive subsets.

Naive CD8+ T cells displayed a CD45RO-CCR7+CD27+CD95- phenotype. The source is a human donor in good health. Some clones in this sample may be carry-over from other donors' samples. The sample comprised naive CXCR3+ CD8+ T cells from blood. The subset is: CD45RO-CCR7+CD27+CD95- naive CD8+ T cells expressing CXCR3 (TNR3+). This chain joins TRBV7-9 and TRBJ1-1. The CDR3 loop reads CASSPQPRDTEAFF.